Below are 5 T cell receptor beta chains sequenced from a single sample in a study of T cell responses to AZD1222 COVID-19 vaccine (dated by TCRdb to about 2021). Libraries were built with the immunoSEQ multiplex PCR assay. This immuneACCESS table, as held by TCRdb, lists in-frame sequences with V and J called but not all clones. Of the missing ones, under half trace to an unresolved V gene in checked studies; the others have no known cause. The sample table shows under 150,000 clones, and more than 85% are seen once. Of the sample, 1.5% to 2% falls within the top ten clones. This sample's time point label indicates: about 28 days (+/-7) after the second vaccine dose. The starting material was peripheral blood, obtained 28 days after the second AZD1222 dose. These receptors all come from an adult who received the AZD1222 COVID-19 vaccine.

J is TRBJ2-5 and V is TRBV9; possibly TRBD1 or TRBD2 for D (5 bases each). This CDR3 has 15 amino acids. The V gene's germline CDR1 is SGDLS and CDR2 YYNGEE. Trimming cost V 0 bases and J 4 bases, with 13 bases left between them. The CDR3 region has the DNA TGTGCCAGCAGCGTAGCTTGGGGGAAAGGAGAGACCCAGTACTTC. This codes for CASSVAWGKGETQYF.

This clone showed up just once. J is TRBJ2-1 and V is TRBV19; 7 nucleotides line up with TRBD1. The CDR3 is made up of 15 amino acids. The ends lost 3 bases at V and 4 bases at J; junction bases unmatched: 6. The germline V gene has CDR1 LNHDA and CDR2 SQIVND (reference sequence). The CDR3 DNA is TGTGCCAGTAGTATTTCAGGGGGTGGGTACAATGAGCAGTTCTTC. It is translated as CASSISGGGYNEQFF.

As DNA, the CDR3 is TGTGCCAGCAGCTTCGCGGGAAAGACTGAAGCTTTCTTT. It codes for CASSFAGKTEAFF. This chain joins TRBV7-2 and TRBJ1-1; no definite D call. Germline assignment: CDR1 SGHTA and CDR2 FQGNSA. This CDR3 is 13 amino acids long. With 3 bases removed from V and 5 bases from J, the gap between germline ends came to 10 bases.

The chain combines TRBV5-1 with TRBJ1-3; D gene unclear. This CDR3 is built from 16 residues. The germline CDR1 and CDR2 sequences are SGHRS and YFSETQ. V was clipped by 1 base and J by 2 bases, with 13 bases between them. CDR3 nucleotides: TGCGCCAGCAGCTTGTTCCAGGAGGAAACTGGAAACACCATATATTTT. Encoded protein: CASSLFQEETGNTIYF.

The V gene is TRBV18, the J gene TRBJ1-2, with unresolved D. The CDR3 contains 15 residues. The V and J ends lost 1 base and 0 bases respectively, with 9 bases between them. CDR1 is KGHSH, CDR2 LQKENI, per germline. Here the CDR3 reads CASSPREGTNYGYTF. CDR3 DNA: TGTGCCAGCTCACCACGAGAGGGAACTAACTATGGCTACACCTTC.